These 27 T cell receptor beta chains were sequenced from one sample in a study of control samples from healthy donors and cancer patients. Here immunoSEQ multiplex PCR was the method, and the copy in TCRdb shows in-frame clones only, minus some. This sample has 120,000 or so clones; over 75% occur once, and the top ten carry 2% to 3%. Sequences were obtained from blood. These receptors originate from a man between 18 and 35 years old in good health.

The rearrangement uses TRBV28 and TRBJ1-3, with TRBD1 matching 12 bases. Germline V gene data show CDR1 as MDHEN and CDR2 as SYDVKM. Losses at the gene ends were 6 bases for V and 5 bases for J; bases not matched to a gene: 8. The CDR3 runs to 16 residues. CDR3 bases: TGTGCCAGCAGCAAGGACGGGACAGGGGGCCGAAACACCATATATTTT. Translation: CASSKDGTGGRNTIYF.

The rearrangement uses TRBV15 and TRBJ2-7; the match to TRBD2 covers 8 bases. The CDR3 loop spans 15 amino acids. Germline CDR1 is LNHNV and CDR2 is YYDKDF (reference sequence). The V gene end was trimmed by 7 bases and the J gene end by 2 bases; junction bases not matched to a gene: 10. CDR3 region: CATTPERGPTYEQYF. CDR3 nucleotides: TGTGCCACCACCCCCGAGCGGGGGCCAACCTACGAGCAGTACTTC.

This sequence joins TRBV28 and TRBJ2-6; D tentatively fits TRBD1 or TRBD2 (5 bases each). Trimming removed 5 bases from V and 2 bases from J, with 16 bases in between. The germline V gene has CDR1 MDHEN and CDR2 SYDVKM. The CDR3 sequence is 17 residues long. DNA for the CDR3: TGTGCCAGCAGTCCTCGTACAGGACTGCCTGGGGCCAACGTCCTGACTTTC. Its protein product is CASSPRTGLPGANVLTF.

This chain connects TRBV14 to TRBJ1-6, with 7 bases that match TRBD1. J gave up 10 bases and V 1 base, and 10 bases lay outside the gene matches. This CDR3 has 16 residues. Germline CDR1 reads SGHDN; CDR2 reads FVKESK. The CDR3 loop reads CASSQGGDRENSPLHF. In DNA, the CDR3 is TGTGCCAGCAGCCAAGGGGGCGACAGGGAAAACTCACCCCTCCACTTT.

The chain has TRBV28 and TRBJ2-3; unclear D gene. Germline CDR1 is MDHEN and CDR2 is SYDVKM. This CDR3 has 13 amino acids. Trimming pared 3 bases from V and 2 bases from J, leaving 6 bases between. CDR3 in DNA: TGTGCCAGCAGTTTTCAGATCACAGATACGCAGTATTTT. The encoded protein is CASSFQITDTQYF. Full variable domain (remainder filled in from reference TRBV28 and TRBJ2-3): DVKVTQSSRYLVKRTGEKVFLECVQDMDHENMFWYRQDPGLGLRLIYFSYDVKMKEKGDIPEGYSVSREKKERFSLILESASTNQTSMYLCASSFQITDTQYFGPGTRLTVL.

The genes are TRBV6-5 and TRBJ2-1, with 11 bases aligning to TRBD1. V was pared by 4 bases and J by 6 bases, with 5 bases of the junction left unmatched. Per the germline V gene, CDR1 is MNHEY and CDR2 is SVGAGI. The CDR3 has 15 amino acids. The CDR3 nucleotides read TGTGCCAGCAGTTCATTGGGACAGGGGGGCAATGAGCAGTTCTTC. Encoded protein: CASSSLGQGGNEQFF.

The chain carries TRBV29-1 and TRBJ1-1; TRBD1 agrees at 7 bases. Germline-derived CDR1 and CDR2 are SQVTM and ANQGSEA. This CDR3 is built from 12 residues. V gave up 4 bases and J gave up 8 bases; unmatched junction bases: 7. For the CDR3, the DNA is TGCAGCGTTGTTCGCCCGGACAGGGAAGCTTTCTTT. Amino acid sequence: CSVVRPDREAFF.

CDR3 DNA sequence: TGTGCCAGCAGCCGGCGACAGGTTTCTGTGGAGACCCAGTACTTC. Amino acid sequence: CASSRRQVSVETQYF. The chain combines TRBV14 with TRBJ2-5, with TRBD1 as a possible D gene (6 bases). Germline V gene lookup returns CDR1 SGHDN and CDR2 FVKESK. V was cut by 4 bases and J by 5 bases, with 17 bases left in between. There are 15 residues in the CDR3. Variable domain in full (rest from reference TRBV14 and TRBJ2-5): EAGVTQFPSHSVIEKGQTVTLRCDPISGHDNLYWYRRVMGKEIKFLLHFVKESKQDESGMPNNRFLAERTGGTYSTLKVQPAELEDSGVYFCASSRRQVSVETQYFGPGTRLLVL.

The chain employs TRBV20-1 and TRBJ2-2; TRBD2 matches 10 bases. Germline loops: CDR1 DFQATT, CDR2 SNEGSKA (reference sequence). The junction had 6 bases not matched to a gene; V was cut back by 3 bases and J by 5 bases. The CDR3 has 15 amino acids. CDR3 residues: CSASPSGSKTGELFF. In DNA form, the CDR3 reads TGCAGTGCTAGTCCTAGCGGGAGTAAGACCGGGGAGCTGTTTTTT.

The chain recombines TRBV5-1 with TRBJ2-3, with D maybe TRBD2 (6 bases). The V end was cut by 0 bases, the J end by 0 bases, with 8 bases between. Germline loops: CDR1 SGHRS, CDR2 YFSETQ. The CDR3 runs to 15 residues. The CDR3 DNA sequence: TGCGCCAGCAGCTTGGAGCGGGTGAGCACAGATACGCAGTATTTT. Encoded protein: CASSLERVSTDTQYF.

V gene TRBV10-1 combines with J gene TRBJ2-3; D remains unclear. V lost 0 bases and J 4 bases, leaving 5 bases between the germline ends. Germline values: CDR1 WNHNN, CDR2 SYGVQD (reference sequence). The CDR3 is 13 amino acids. This chain's CDR3 is CASSESSSDTQYF. The DNA of the CDR3 is TGCGCCAGCAGTGAGTCCTCCTCAGATACGCAGTATTTT.

In DNA, the CDR3 is TGTGCCAGCAGCGTAGCGACAGGGAGCTCCTACGAGCAGTACTTC. Its protein is CASSVATGSSYEQYF. The rearrangement links TRBV9 to TRBJ2-7, with 7 bases that match TRBD1. The CDR3 is made up of 15 amino acids. Germline CDR1 is SGDLS and CDR2 is YYNGEE. Trimming removed 0 bases from V and 0 bases from J; junction bases left unmatched: 3.

The chain uses TRBV15 and TRBJ1-2; D might be TRBD1 (5 bases). The CDR3 extends over 13 amino acids. The germline V gene has CDR1 LNHNV and CDR2 YYDKDF (reference sequence). Trimming removed 5 bases from V and 4 bases from J, with 11 bases in between. Written as DNA, the CDR3 is TGTGCCACCAGCTCTGGACAAACCTATGGCTACACCTTC. Translation gives CATSSGQTYGYTF.

The chain joins TRBV5-1 to TRBJ2-1, with 11 bases lining up with TRBD1. This CDR3 is built from 14 residues. V was pared by 4 bases and J by 8 bases, with 5 bases of the junction left unmatched. CDR1 and CDR2 (germline): SGHRS, YFSETQ. CDR3 protein: CASSPGQGADEQFF. CDR3 DNA sequence: TGCGCCAGCAGCCCCGGACAGGGGGCGGATGAGCAGTTCTTC. The full variable domain, with the rest looked up from reference TRBV5-1 and TRBJ2-1, is KAGVTQTPRYLIKTRGQQVTLSCSPISGHRSVSWYQQTPGQGLQFLFEYFSETQRNKGNFPGRFSGRQFSNSRSEMNVSTLELGDSALYLCASSPGQGADEQFFGPGTRLTVL.

CDR3: CASSVVGGDTEAFF. CDR3 DNA sequence: TGTGCCAGCAGCGTAGTGGGAGGGGACACTGAAGCTTTCTTT. The rearrangement uses TRBV9 and TRBJ1-1; tentative D call: TRBD1 (5 bases). CDR1 SGDLS and CDR2 YYNGEE come from the germline V gene. The CDR3 is 14 residues long. V lost 0 bases and J 3 bases, leaving 9 bases between the germline ends.

CDR3 amino acids: CATSRDYSPVLHV. The DNA of the CDR3 is TGTGCCACCAGCAGAGATTACAGTCCTGTACTTCACGTC. V gene TRBV15 combines with J gene TRBJ2-7; no firm D call. Germline values: CDR1 LNHNV, CDR2 YYDKDF (reference sequence). The CDR3 is 13 amino acids.

The chain is built from TRBV11-2 and TRBJ2-5, with D perhaps matching TRBD1 or TRBD2 (5 bases each). The germline V gene encodes CDR1 SGHAT and CDR2 FQNNGV. This CDR3 comprises 14 residues. V lost 6 bases and J lost 4, with 15 bases in between. CDR3 loop: CASRGDRDPETQYF. The CDR3, as DNA: TGTGCCAGCAGAGGCGACCGGGACCCAGAGACCCAGTACTTC.

The chain couples TRBV30 to TRBJ2-1; tentatively, D is TRBD2 (6 bases). Trimming cost V 2 bases and J 8 bases, with 16 bases left between them. This CDR3 contains 14 residues. Looked up from germline, CDR1 is GTSNPN and CDR2 is SVGIG (reference sequence). The CDR3 spells CAWSSLREQHEQFF. The DNA for the CDR3 is TGTGCCTGGAGTAGCTTACGGGAGCAGCATGAGCAGTTCTTC.

The chain has TRBV19 and TRBJ1-1; D is unclear. V lost 11 bases to trimming and J lost 1 base, with 11 bases between them. The CDR3 length is 12 residues. Per the germline V gene, CDR1 is LNHDA and CDR2 is SQIVND (reference sequence). CDR3 amino acids: CAALRGNTEAFF. CDR3 nucleotide sequence: TGTGCCGCACTCCGGGGGAACACTGAAGCTTTCTTT.

V gene TRBV27 combines with J gene TRBJ1-2; no firm D call. CDR1 and CDR2 from the germline V gene are MNHEY and SMNVEV (reference sequence). This CDR3 has 13 residues. V lost 8 bases to trimming and J lost 4 bases, with 14 bases between them. The CDR3 loop reads CASAFGQTYGYTF. Here the CDR3 DNA reads TGTGCCAGCGCATTTGGGCAGACCTATGGCTACACCTTC.

The J gene is TRBJ2-1, the V gene TRBV7-3, with 14 bases aligning to TRBD2. Germline V lookup: CDR1 SGHTA, CDR2 FQGTGA. The CDR3 is 14 residues long. V was pared by 4 bases and J by 10 bases, with 3 bases of the junction left unmatched. In DNA, the CDR3 is TGTGCCAGCAGCTCGGGACTAGCGGGAGAGGAGCAGTTCTTC. It is translated as CASSSGLAGEEQFF.

The chain employs TRBV11-2 and TRBJ1-2; weak D call: TRBD1 (5 bases). V dropped 5 bases and J dropped 5 bases, with 15 bases sitting between them. Germline V gives CDR1 SGHAT, CDR2 FQNNGV. The CDR3 spans 14 residues. CDR3 residues: CASSPPGLVYGYTF. CDR3 nucleotide sequence: TGTGCCAGCAGCCCACCGGGACTTGTGTATGGCTACACCTTC.

The genes are TRBV11-1 and TRBJ2-1; 9 nucleotides align to TRBD2. This CDR3 has 16 amino acids. The ends lost 1 base at V and 10 bases at J; junction bases unmatched: 11. CDR1 is SGHAT and CDR2 is FQDESV in the germline V gene (reference sequence). CDR3 nucleotide sequence: TGTGCCAGCAGCTTAGTACCGCGGGGGGGCGAATGGGAGCAGTTCTTC. This encodes CASSLVPRGGEWEQFF.

This chain joins TRBV2 and TRBJ1-2; D is uncertain. Trimming took off 6 bases at V and 7 bases at J, with 9 bases between the two ends. The CDR3 contains 11 residues. Looked up from germline, CDR1 is SNHLY and CDR2 is FYNNEI. In DNA, the CDR3 is TGTGCCAGCAGCTCCATTGGTGGCTACACCTTC. This encodes CASSSIGGYTF. The variable domain in full, with the rest retrieved from reference TRBV2 and TRBJ1-2, is EPEVTQTPSHQVTQMGQEVILRCVPISNHLYFYWYRQILGQKVEFLVSFYNNEISEKSEIFDDQFSVERPDGSNFTLKIRSTKLEDSAMYFCASSSIGGYTFGSGTRLTVV.

J is TRBJ2-7 and V is TRBV12-3 or TRBV12-4; perhaps TRBD1 as D (6 bases). Trimming cost V 6 bases and J 0 bases, with 9 bases left between them. The CDR3 covers 13 residues. CDR3 region: CASSWDNSYEQYF. CDR3 DNA sequence: TGTGCCAGCAGCTGGGACAACTCCTACGAGCAGTACTTC.

This clone was observed once. The chain employs TRBV3-1 (or the pseudogene TRBV3-2) and TRBJ2-2; possible D gene TRBD2, 5 bases. V dropped 1 base and J dropped 5 bases, with 8 bases sitting between them. Germline values: CDR1 LGHDT, CDR2 YNNKEL (reference sequence). CDR3 length: 14 residues. The CDR3, as DNA: TGTGCCAGCAGCCAAGGAGGGTTAACCGGGGAGCTGTTTTTT. Its protein product is CASSQGGLTGELFF.

The chain recombines TRBV4-1 with TRBJ2-2; 14 bases line up with TRBD2. The V and J ends lost 0 bases and 3 bases, in that order; junction bases with no gene match: 6. The CDR3 covers 19 residues. The germline gives CDR1 MGHRA, CDR2 YSYEKL. This CDR3 reads CASSQDSSGLAGDTGELFF. For the CDR3, the DNA is TGCGCCAGCAGCCAAGATAGCTCGGGACTAGCGGGAGACACCGGGGAGCTGTTTTTT.